One and the same sample provided the 9 T cell receptor beta chains below, sequenced in a study of T cell responses to AZD1222 COVID-19 vaccine. Only in-frame clones appear in the TCRdb table, and some are missing; sequencing was by immunoSEQ multiplex PCR. The repertoire consists of roughly 100,000 clones, with 85% to 90% occurring once and the leading ten covering 3.5% to 4%. Material: peripheral blood, obtained on day 0 of AZD1222 vaccination. Receptors originate from an adult in good health.

This chain connects TRBV28 to TRBJ1-4; D uncertain. This CDR3 has 11 residues. CDR1 and CDR2 (germline): MDHEN, SYDVKM. The ends were cut back, 6 bases at V and 8 bases at J, with 7 bases in the middle. The CDR3 DNA follows: TGTGCCAGCAGCCAGTTGGAAAAACTGTTTTTT. Translated, it gives CASSQLEKLFF.

The table lists this clone with a count of one. V usage is TRBV6-6 and J usage is TRBJ1-1, with 9 bases identical to TRBD1. This CDR3 has 15 residues. Per the germline V gene, CDR1 is MNHNY and CDR2 is SVGAGI (reference sequence). Trimming took 2 bases from V and 2 from J; bases not matched to a gene: 3. CDR3: CASSYPGQGNTEAFF. The CDR3 bases are TGTGCCAGCAGTTACCCGGGACAGGGTAACACTGAAGCTTTCTTT.

The genes are TRBV2 and TRBJ2-7; no firm D call. The CDR3 is 16 amino acids. V gave up 2 bases and J gave up 0 bases, with 14 bases separating them. The germline V gene has CDR1 SNHLY and CDR2 FYNNEI. The CDR3 DNA is TGTGCCAGCAGTGAATTCTCGCGGCGAACCTCCTACGAGCAGTACTTC. This sequence encodes CASSEFSRRTSYEQYF. Together with reference TRBV2 and TRBJ2-7, the CDR3 gives the full variable domain: EPEVTQTPSHQVTQMGQEVILRCVPISNHLYFYWYRQILGQKVEFLVSFYNNEISEKSEIFDDQFSVERPDGSNFTLKIRSTKLEDSAMYFCASSEFSRRTSYEQYFGPGTRLTVT.

This clone was detected only once. The chain employs TRBV14 and TRBJ2-1; no reliable D call. The CDR3 runs 13 residues. Trimming removed 3 bases at V and 8 bases at J, with 11 bases between. Germline loops: CDR1 SGHDN, CDR2 FVKESK. The CDR3 here is CASSHPFQHEQFF. CDR3 nucleotide sequence: TGTGCCAGCAGCCACCCCTTCCAGCATGAGCAGTTCTTC.

The V and J genes are TRBV12-3 or TRBV12-4 and TRBJ1-2, with D unclear. Trimming stripped 6 bases from V and 4 bases from J, with 12 bases between. The CDR3 sequence is 13 residues long. This CDR3 is CASSLDPTYGYTF. The DNA of the CDR3 is TGTGCCAGCAGCCTGGATCCGACCTATGGCTACACCTTC.

The chain employs TRBV2 and TRBJ2-3; tentatively, D is TRBD2 (6 bases). The CDR3 covers 15 residues. From germline, CDR1 is SNHLY and CDR2 FYNNEI. Trimming stripped 5 bases from V and 3 bases from J, with 15 bases between. The CDR3 DNA is TGTGCCAGCAGTCAAAATAGCGGAAGGACAGATACGCAGTATTTT. This codes for CASSQNSGRTDTQYF.

The chain is built from TRBV19 and TRBJ2-3; 10 bases line up with TRBD1. This CDR3 is built from 14 residues. Germline CDR1 reads LNHDA; CDR2 reads SQIVND (reference sequence). V shed 7 bases, J shed 3 bases, and the junction held 4 bases outside the gene matches. CDR3 sequence: CASTDRGGTDTQYF. The CDR3 bases are TGTGCCAGTACGGACAGGGGGGGAACAGATACGCAGTATTTT.

V gene TRBV2 combines with J gene TRBJ1-5; 7 bases line up with TRBD1. The CDR3 contains 14 residues. J gave up 5 bases and V 2 bases, and 3 bases lay outside the gene matches. Germline CDR1 and CDR2: SNHLY and FYNNEI. CDR3 sequence (DNA): TGTGCCAGCAGTGAACTGCAGGGGGATCAGCCCCAGCATTTT. Its protein product is CASSELQGDQPQHF.

The V gene is TRBV7-9, the J gene TRBJ1-2, with 7 bases fitting TRBD1. The CDR3 contains 13 residues. Trimming took 5 bases from V and 4 from J; bases not matched to a gene: 4. Germline assignment: CDR1 SEHNR and CDR2 FQNEAQ (reference sequence). CDR3 coding DNA: TGTGCCAGCAGCGCGGGACAGCTCTATGGCTACACCTTC. It yields the protein CASSAGQLYGYTF.